The 21 T cell receptor beta chains listed next were all sequenced from one sample in a study of blood T cell repertoires in COVID-19. Sequencing used immunoSEQ multiplex PCR; TCRdb keeps in-frame clones, though not all of them. The sample has 81,000 or so clones, 81% seen once; the top ten hold around 13%. Sequencing was done on a sample of peripheral blood. The receptors come from a human donor in a cohort sampled during active COVID-19.

V usage is TRBV3-1 (or the pseudogene TRBV3-2) and J usage is TRBJ1-5; unclear D gene. Germline CDR1 is LGHDT and CDR2 is YNNKEL (reference sequence). Trimming shortened V by 2 bases and J by 7 bases, and 9 bases separated the two germline ends. This CDR3 is 13 amino acids long. Written as DNA, the CDR3 is TGTGCCAGCAGCCAATTGCTAGGCCAGCCCCAGCATTTT. It translates to CASSQLLGQPQHF.

The V call is TRBV25-1, the J call TRBJ2-1; 8 nucleotides align to TRBD2. The CDR3 is made up of 15 amino acids. J was trimmed by 6 bases and V by 2 bases; bases with no gene match: 6. Germline loops: CDR1 MGHDK, CDR2 SYGVNS. The CDR3, as DNA: TGTGCCAGCAGTGAACCGGGGGGGGGACGCAATGAGCAGTTCTTC. Protein product: CASSEPGGGRNEQFF.

The rearrangement links TRBV7-3 to TRBJ2-3; 12 bases map to TRBD2. The J segment lost 5 bases and the V segment lost 2 bases, leaving 5 bases of the junction unmatched. There are 16 residues in the CDR3. Germline CDR1 SGHTA, CDR2 FQGTGA. CDR3 bases: TGTGCCAGCAGCTTATACCTAGCGGGGGGGCGAGATACGCAGTATTTT. Translated, it gives CASSLYLAGGRDTQYF.

The gene calls are TRBV2 and TRBJ2-3; 12 positions match TRBD2. CDR3 length equals 16 residues. CDR1 is SNHLY, CDR2 FYNNEI, per germline. The trim removed 6 bases at V and 1 base at J, leaving 5 bases unmatched. The CDR3 region has the DNA TGTGCCAGCAGCCATAGGACTAGCGGGGGCACAGATACGCAGTATTTT. It translates to CASSHRTSGGTDTQYF.

V usage is TRBV4-1 and J usage is TRBJ2-7; D possibly corresponds to TRBD2 (5 bases). This CDR3 comprises 12 residues. V lost 4 bases and J lost 7, with 11 bases in between. Germline values: CDR1 MGHRA, CDR2 YSYEKL. The CDR3 DNA reads as TGCGCCAGCAGCCCCCGGGAAGGGGAGCAGTACTTC. Its protein product is CASSPREGEQYF.

This chain links TRBV5-4 with TRBJ1-2; TRBD1 might be the D (6 bases). The CDR3 has 13 residues. Germline V gene lookup returns CDR1 SGHNT and CDR2 YYREEE (reference sequence). Deletions cut 3 bases from V and 8 bases from J, with 14 bases between. The CDR3 nucleotides are TGTGCCAGCAGCTCGAACAGGGACCACGGCTACACCTTC. This gives the protein CASSSNRDHGYTF.

The rearrangement joins TRBV3-1 (or the pseudogene TRBV3-2) to TRBJ2-6; TRBD2 might be the D (6 bases). V dropped 0 bases and J dropped 2 bases, with 11 bases sitting between them. Per germline, CDR1 LGHDT and CDR2 YNNKEL (reference sequence). The CDR3 is made up of 17 amino acids. CDR3 loop: CASSQERGGAGANVLTF. The CDR3 DNA reads as TGTGCCAGCAGCCAAGAAAGGGGCGGGGCTGGGGCCAACGTCCTGACTTTC.

V gene TRBV6-5 combines with J gene TRBJ2-5, with TRBD2 matching over 9 bases. The germline V gene has CDR1 MNHEY and CDR2 SVGAGI. The V and J ends lost 0 bases and 2 bases, in that order; junction bases with no gene match: 4. The CDR3 has 16 residues. CDR3 sequence (DNA): TGTGCCAGCAGTTACTCGCCTAGCGGGGCGCAAGAGACCCAGTACTTC. Its translation: CASSYSPSGAQETQYF.

The chain employs TRBV14 and TRBJ1-1, with D tentatively TRBD1 (5 bases). V lost 1 base to trimming and J lost 2 bases, with 8 bases between them. Germline V gene lookup returns CDR1 SGHDN and CDR2 FVKESK. The CDR3 totals 14 residues. CDR3 coding DNA: TGTGCCAGCAGCCAAGCGACAGCTAACACTGAAGCTTTCTTT. It is translated as CASSQATANTEAFF.

In nucleotides, the CDR3 is TGCGCCAGCAGCCAACCGGGACAGGGGTTATCCGGGGAGCTGTTTTTT. Translating it yields CASSQPGQGLSGELFF. J is TRBJ2-2 and V is TRBV4-1; 10 bases match TRBD1. Germline-derived CDR1 and CDR2 are MGHRA and YSYEKL. V lost 2 bases and J lost 6; bases outside the gene matches: 6. This CDR3 region has 16 residues.

This chain links TRBV7-9 with TRBJ2-7, with D unclear. This CDR3 contains 14 residues. Trimming shortened V by 0 bases and J by 0 bases, and 6 bases separated the two germline ends. Per germline, CDR1 SEHNR and CDR2 FQNEAQ (reference sequence). This CDR3 is CASSLADTSYEQYF. The DNA of the CDR3 is TGTGCCAGCAGCTTAGCTGACACCTCCTACGAGCAGTACTTC. The whole variable domain, filled in from reference TRBV7-9 and TRBJ2-7, reads DTGVSQNPRHKITKRGQNVTFRCDPISEHNRLYWYRQTLGQGPEFLTYFQNEAQLEKSRLLSDRFSAERPKGSFSTLEIQRTEQGDSAMYLCASSLADTSYEQYFGPGTRLTVT.

The chain has TRBV5-1 and TRBJ2-4; D perhaps matches TRBD1 (6 bases). The CDR3 runs 14 residues. V dropped 0 bases and J dropped 5 bases, with 9 bases sitting between them. The germline CDR1 and CDR2 sequences are SGHRS and YFSETQ. The CDR3 spells CASSLGTAQNIQYF. The CDR3 coding sequence is TGCGCCAGCAGCTTGGGGACAGCACAAAACATTCAGTACTTC.

V gene TRBV15 combines with J gene TRBJ2-1; 11 nucleotides line up with TRBD2. Germline-derived CDR1 and CDR2 are LNHNV and YYDKDF (reference sequence). CDR3 length: 14 residues. The junction had 7 bases not matched to a gene; V was cut back by 8 bases and J by 7 bases. The CDR3 loop is CATASLAGGNEQFF. The CDR3 coding sequence is TGTGCCACCGCTAGCCTAGCGGGGGGAAATGAGCAGTTCTTC.

V usage is TRBV9 and J usage is TRBJ1-4; D ambiguous. This CDR3 is built from 15 residues. Germline CDR1 SGDLS, CDR2 YYNGEE. V lost 0 bases to trimming and J lost 4 bases, with 10 bases between them. The CDR3 here is CASSVASGGNEKLFF. Written as DNA, the CDR3 is TGTGCCAGCAGCGTAGCAAGTGGAGGTAATGAAAAACTGTTTTTT.

The chain carries TRBV7-2 and TRBJ1-2, with no clear D. CDR3 length: 14 amino acids. Trimming took off 2 bases at V and 5 bases at J, with 12 bases between the two ends. Per germline, CDR1 SGHTA and CDR2 FQGNSA. Here the CDR3 reads CASSLREGLYGYTF. CDR3 bases: TGTGCCAGCAGCTTAAGGGAAGGACTGTATGGCTACACCTTC.

V is TRBV5-5 and J is TRBJ1-1; the match to TRBD1 covers 8 bases. The CDR3 is 14 residues long. Trimming at V came to 3 bases and at J to 6 bases, leaving 7 bases not matched to a gene. The germline gives CDR1 SGHKS, CDR2 YYEKEE (reference sequence). The CDR3 protein is CASSSGQGIPEAFF. CDR3 nucleotide sequence: TGTGCCAGCAGCTCAGGACAGGGAATCCCTGAAGCTTTCTTT.

The genes are TRBV6-5 and TRBJ2-3; 7 nucleotides line up with TRBD1. Per germline, CDR1 MNHEY and CDR2 SVGAGI. There are 14 residues in the CDR3. J was trimmed by 4 bases and V by 6 bases; bases with no gene match: 7. As DNA, the CDR3 is TGTGCCAGCAGGGCAGGGGGATTCTCAGATACGCAGTATTTT. Amino acid sequence: CASRAGGFSDTQYF.

The CDR3 sequence: CASSSGLLDYEQYF. DNA of the CDR3: TGTGCCAGCAGCTCCGGACTCCTCGACTACGAGCAGTACTTC. This rearrangement joins TRBV7-9 to TRBJ2-7; a weak D match, TRBD2 (5 bases). Germline CDR1 SEHNR, CDR2 FQNEAQ (reference sequence). The ends were cut back, 4 bases at V and 3 bases at J, with 13 bases in the middle. The CDR3 length is 14 residues.

V and J are TRBV4-3 and TRBJ2-1, with 11 bases matching TRBD2. CDR3 length: 15 amino acids. Germline loops: CDR1 LGHNA, CDR2 YSLEER. The ends lost 0 bases at V and 8 bases at J; junction bases unmatched: 3. The CDR3, as DNA: TGCGCCAGCAGCCAAGATAGCGGGGGGGCGGATGAGCAGTTCTTC. This codes for CASSQDSGGADEQFF.

This clone was counted a single time. This chain joins TRBV29-1 and TRBJ1-2; D gene unclear. Trimming took 8 bases from V and 3 from J, leaving 10 bases between them. This CDR3 has 11 residues. Germline CDR1 SQVTM, CDR2 ANQGSEA. The CDR3 loop reads CSLSTDYGYTF. In DNA, the CDR3 is TGCAGCCTCTCTACGGACTATGGCTACACCTTC.

This chain joins TRBV19 and TRBJ1-5; D gene uncertain. The germline CDR1 and CDR2 sequences are LNHDA and SQIVND (reference sequence). There are 12 residues in the CDR3. V was pared by 3 bases and J by 4 bases, with 4 bases between. The CDR3 spells CASSIGNQPQHF. For the CDR3, the DNA is TGTGCCAGTAGTATCGGTAATCAGCCCCAGCATTTT.